This TCR beta chain was sequenced in a study of T cell responses to AZD1222 COVID-19 vaccine. Study-level background: Whether given at about 4 or about 12 weeks, second doses were pooled.

In germline, CDR1 is SGHKS, CDR2 YYEKEE (reference sequence). With V trimmed by 6 bases and J by 5 bases, 10 bases remained unmatched. The CDR3 is made up of 14 amino acids. This clone has only a few counts. What it binds is not known. Study-level points and caveats: Among those given AZD1222, only 6 or 7 were seropositive at baseline. Without day 14 samples, only post-peak T cell repertoires were studied. There were mostly white British donors and more females than males, and clonal diversity was possibly underestimated.

Clones were sequenced by immunoSEQ multiplex PCR, and TCRdb holds only the in-frame ones, with some missing. The repertoire holds 150,000 or so clones, with 75% to 95% as singletons. Material: peripheral blood, obtained on day 0 of AZD1222 vaccination. This TCR was sampled from an adult in good health. The J gene is TRBJ2-7, the V gene TRBV5-5; 8 bases align to TRBD1. The CDR3 reads CASTFRTGSNEQYF. The DNA for the CDR3 is TGTGCCAGCACCTTCAGGACAGGGTCCAACGAGCAGTACTTC.